A single sample gave rise to the 4 T cell receptor beta chains below, sequenced in a study of shared clonotypes between healthy human individuals. The method was immunoSEQ multiplex PCR; TCRdb's version includes in-frame clones alone and lacks a portion of them. Among about 2.4 million clones listed, around 90% were seen once. The sample was naive CD4+ T cells sorted from blood. Subset in this sample: CD45RA+ positively selected. The receptors stem from a man younger than 35 in good health.

The chain combines TRBV7-2 with TRBJ2-5; maybe TRBD1 (6 bases). The germline V gene encodes CDR1 SGHTA and CDR2 FQGNSA. Trimming removed 8 bases from V and 1 base from J, with 20 bases in between. The CDR3 has 16 amino acids. The CDR3 protein is CASSPPQGWAQETQYF. The CDR3 DNA sequence: TGTGCCAGCTCCCCCCCCCAGGGGTGGGCCCAAGAGACCCAGTACTTC.

This chain uses TRBV5-1 with TRBJ2-7; a weak D match, TRBD2 (5 bases). Germline CDR1 is SGHRS and CDR2 is YFSETQ. V was cut by 4 bases and J by 5 bases, with 16 bases left in between. This CDR3 comprises 14 residues. The CDR3 reads CASSPSDLADEQYF. For the CDR3, the DNA is TGCGCCAGCAGCCCCTCGGACTTGGCGGACGAGCAGTACTTC.

This rearrangement joins TRBV11-2 to TRBJ2-7; 10 bases match TRBD2. J was trimmed by 2 bases and V by 0 bases; bases with no gene match: 10. CDR3 size: 18 residues. Germline values: CDR1 SGHAT, CDR2 FQNNGV. In DNA, the CDR3 is TGTGCCAGCAGCTTAGATTTGTACGGAGGACTAGCGGCCTACGAGCAGTACTTC. It yields the protein CASSLDLYGGLAAYEQYF.

A note on this clone: The sample contains more than one DNA sequence encoding this CDR3. The CDR3 here is CASRRDSGNTIYF. Written as DNA, the CDR3 is TGTGCCAGCAGAAGGGACAGCGGAAACACCATATATTTT. The gene calls are TRBV2 and TRBJ1-3; 7 bases match TRBD1. Germline loops: CDR1 SNHLY, CDR2 FYNNEI. The CDR3 has 13 amino acids. The V and J ends lost 6 bases and 4 bases, in that order; junction bases with no gene match: 3. Drawing the rest from reference TRBV2 and TRBJ1-3, the complete variable domain is EPEVTQTPSHQVTQMGQEVILRCVPISNHLYFYWYRQILGQKVEFLVSFYNNEISEKSEIFDDQFSVERPDGSNFTLKIRSTKLEDSAMYFCASRRDSGNTIYFGEGSWLTVV.